One and the same sample provided the 12 T cell receptor beta chains below, sequenced in a study of blood T cell repertoires in COVID-19. This table comes from immunoSEQ multiplex PCR, and its TCRdb copy is limited to in-frame clones, with some not included. The table shows nearly 95,000 clones, with around 87% occurring only once. The specimen sequenced was peripheral blood. The source is a woman older than 75 with acute or convalescent COVID-19.

This clone was counted once. V and J are TRBV6-2 or TRBV6-3 and TRBJ1-2; no clear D gene. Germline V CDR1 and CDR2: MNHEY, SVGEGT. The V gene lost 5 bases and the J gene lost 0 bases, with 7 bases spanning the gap. The CDR3 sequence is 13 residues long. The CDR3 region is CASSNGPNYGYTF. As DNA, the CDR3 is TGTGCCAGCAGTAACGGTCCTAACTATGGCTACACCTTC.

This sequence joins TRBV5-6 and TRBJ2-3; a weak D match, TRBD2 (5 bases). This CDR3 is built from 13 residues. Germline loops: CDR1 SGHDT, CDR2 YYEEEE. V was cut by 4 bases and J by 3 bases, with 9 bases left in between. The CDR3 sequence: CASSTDWTDTQYF. CDR3 DNA: TGTGCCAGCAGCACGGACTGGACAGATACGCAGTATTTT.

This chain connects TRBV4-2 to TRBJ2-2; unclear D gene. This CDR3 is built from 14 residues. The V end was cut by 4 bases, the J end by 2 bases, with 8 bases between. Germline V gives CDR1 LGHNA, CDR2 YNFKEQ. CDR3 amino acids: CASSRDLNTGELFF. The CDR3 DNA sequence: TGTGCCAGCAGCCGAGACCTAAACACCGGGGAGCTGTTTTTT.

This clone was picked up a small number of times. It is unclear where the CDR3 begins or ends on the DNA, so no DNA is shown, and the CDR3 is as TCRdb lists it. The chain's CDR3 is CASSVPGLAGGLRAGELFF. This sequence joins TRBV9 and TRBJ2-2; the table's D call, TRBD2, has no DNA check behind it. The CDR3 totals 19 residues, both ends included. The germline gives CDR1 SGDLS, CDR2 YYNGEE.

The V gene is TRBV7-9, the J gene TRBJ1-2; 9 nucleotides agree with TRBD1. Germline loops: CDR1 SEHNR, CDR2 FQNEAQ (reference sequence). Losses at the gene ends were 4 bases for V and 3 bases for J; bases not matched to a gene: 0. The CDR3 sequence is 13 residues long. The CDR3 nucleotides are TGTGCCAGCAGCTGGACAGGGGACTATGGCTACACCTTC. Translating it yields CASSWTGDYGYTF.

The V and J genes are TRBV5-1 and TRBJ2-6; D uncertain. This CDR3 has 16 residues. Germline-derived CDR1 and CDR2 are SGHRS and YFSETQ. V lost 0 bases to trimming and J lost 4 bases, with 11 bases between them. Written as DNA, the CDR3 is TGCGCCAGCAGCTTGGAGCCGTTCCGCGGGGCCAACGTCCTGACTTTC. Amino acid sequence: CASSLEPFRGANVLTF. The full variable domain, with the rest looked up from reference TRBV5-1 and TRBJ2-6, is KAGVTQTPRYLIKTRGQQVTLSCSPISGHRSVSWYQQTPGQGLQFLFEYFSETQRNKGNFPGRFSGRQFSNSRSEMNVSTLELGDSALYLCASSLEPFRGANVLTFGAGSRLTVL.

V gene TRBV18 combines with J gene TRBJ1-2, with D perhaps matching TRBD1 (6 bases). Trimming took off 6 bases at V and 3 bases at J, with 11 bases between the two ends. The CDR3 sequence is 13 residues long. CDR1 and CDR2 from the germline V gene are KGHSH and LQKENI. The CDR3 spells CASSPGADYGYTF. The CDR3 DNA reads as TGTGCCAGCTCCCCAGGGGCAGACTATGGCTACACCTTC.

V is TRBV19 and J is TRBJ2-2; TRBD2 aligns across 15 bases. Trimming took 9 bases from V and 10 from J; bases not matched to a gene: 9. The CDR3 totals 15 residues. From germline, CDR1 is LNHDA and CDR2 SQIVND (reference sequence). CDR3 sequence (DNA): TGTGCCAGCAAGGGCGGACTAGCGGGAGGGGTGGAGCTGTTTTTT. Translated, it gives CASKGGLAGGVELFF.

The chain combines TRBV27 with TRBJ1-4; D is unresolved. The CDR3 consists of 15 residues. Germline CDR1 reads MNHEY; CDR2 reads SMNVEV (reference sequence). The ends were cut back, 5 bases at V and 8 bases at J, with 18 bases in the middle. The CDR3 loop is CASSPQEVIWEKLFF. CDR3 in DNA: TGTGCCAGCAGTCCCCAGGAGGTAATCTGGGAAAAACTGTTTTTT.

V and J are TRBV5-4 and TRBJ2-1; a weak D match, TRBD2 (6 bases). V lost 4 bases, J lost 2 bases, and 10 bases lay in between. The CDR3 extends over 14 amino acids. CDR1 and CDR2 (germline): SGHNT, YYREEE (reference sequence). The CDR3 is CASSEGLTYNEQFF. The CDR3 bases are TGTGCCAGCAGCGAGGGACTTACCTACAATGAGCAGTTCTTC.

This chain links TRBV5-1 with TRBJ1-3; TRBD1 aligns across 8 bases. Germline V lookup: CDR1 SGHRS, CDR2 YFSETQ. The trim removed 0 bases at V and 2 bases at J, leaving 13 bases unmatched. The CDR3 runs 19 residues. The CDR3 DNA reads as TGCGCCAGCAGCTTGGAGCCCCCGTACAGGGGGTACACTGGAAACACCATATATTTT. Its translation is CASSLEPPYRGYTGNTIYF.

A single count supports this clone. V gene TRBV11-2 combines with J gene TRBJ2-1, with 8 bases identical to TRBD1. CDR3 length: 15 amino acids. Germline trimming cut 5 bases from V and 6 bases from J; bases unmatched to any gene: 9. CDR1 is SGHAT, CDR2 FQNNGV, per germline. The CDR3: CASSATTGEGNEQFF. CDR3 in DNA: TGTGCCAGCAGCGCCACGACAGGGGAAGGCAATGAGCAGTTCTTC.